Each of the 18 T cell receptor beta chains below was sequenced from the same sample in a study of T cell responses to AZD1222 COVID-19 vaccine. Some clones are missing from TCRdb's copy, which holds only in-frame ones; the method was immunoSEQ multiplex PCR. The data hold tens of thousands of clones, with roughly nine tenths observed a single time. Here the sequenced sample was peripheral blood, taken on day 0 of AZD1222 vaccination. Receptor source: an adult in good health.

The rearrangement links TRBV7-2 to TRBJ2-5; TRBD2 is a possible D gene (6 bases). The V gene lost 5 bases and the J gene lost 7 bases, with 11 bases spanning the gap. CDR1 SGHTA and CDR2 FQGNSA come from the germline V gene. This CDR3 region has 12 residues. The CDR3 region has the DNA TGTGCCAGCAGCCAAGAGGGAGGGACCCAGTACTTC. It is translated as CASSQEGGTQYF.

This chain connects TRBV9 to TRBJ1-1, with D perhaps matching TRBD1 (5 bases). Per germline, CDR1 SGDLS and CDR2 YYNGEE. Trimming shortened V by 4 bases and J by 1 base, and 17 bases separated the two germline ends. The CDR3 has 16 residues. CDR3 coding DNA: TGTGCCAGCAGCAGATATACCGGGACGCCGAACACTGAAGCTTTCTTT. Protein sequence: CASSRYTGTPNTEAFF.

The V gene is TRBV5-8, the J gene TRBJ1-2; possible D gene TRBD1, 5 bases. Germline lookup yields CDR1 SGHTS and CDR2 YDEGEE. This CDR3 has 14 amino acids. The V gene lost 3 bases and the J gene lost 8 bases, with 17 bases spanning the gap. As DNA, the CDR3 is TGTGCCAGCAGCTCGGACACCAGCGCCAGGGGCTACACCTTC. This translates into CASSSDTSARGYTF.

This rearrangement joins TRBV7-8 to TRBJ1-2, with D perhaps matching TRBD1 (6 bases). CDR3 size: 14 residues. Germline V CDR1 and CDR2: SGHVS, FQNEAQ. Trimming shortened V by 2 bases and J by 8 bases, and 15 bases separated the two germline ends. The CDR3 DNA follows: TGTGCCAGCAGCTTACGAAGGGAGACAGGAGGCTACACCTTC. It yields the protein CASSLRRETGGYTF.

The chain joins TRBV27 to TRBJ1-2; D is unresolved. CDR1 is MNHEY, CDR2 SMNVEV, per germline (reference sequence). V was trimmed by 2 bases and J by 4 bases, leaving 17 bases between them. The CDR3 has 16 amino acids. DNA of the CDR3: TGTGCCAGCAGTTTAGTCCCAGCTCAAGCGGGCTATGGCTACACCTTC. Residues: CASSLVPAQAGYGYTF.

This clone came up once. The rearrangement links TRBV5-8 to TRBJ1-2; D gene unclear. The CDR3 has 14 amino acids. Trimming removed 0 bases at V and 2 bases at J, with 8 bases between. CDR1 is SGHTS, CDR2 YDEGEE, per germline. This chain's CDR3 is CASSLVPGNYGYTF. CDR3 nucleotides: TGTGCCAGCAGCTTGGTCCCGGGAAACTATGGCTACACCTTC.

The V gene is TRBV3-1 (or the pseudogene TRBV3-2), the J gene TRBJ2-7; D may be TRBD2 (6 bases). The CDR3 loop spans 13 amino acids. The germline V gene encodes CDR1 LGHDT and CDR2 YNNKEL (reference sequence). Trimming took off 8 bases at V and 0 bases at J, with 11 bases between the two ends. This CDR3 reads CASSGTDSYEQYF. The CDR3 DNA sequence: TGTGCCAGCTCGGGGACTGACTCCTACGAGCAGTACTTC.

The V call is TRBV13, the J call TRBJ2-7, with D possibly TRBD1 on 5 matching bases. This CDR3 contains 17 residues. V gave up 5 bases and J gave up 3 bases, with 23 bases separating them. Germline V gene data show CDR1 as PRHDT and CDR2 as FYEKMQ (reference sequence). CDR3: CASSLYPDSNLDYEQYF. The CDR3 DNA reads TGTGCCAGCAGCCTCTACCCAGACAGCAACCTAGACTACGAGCAGTACTTC. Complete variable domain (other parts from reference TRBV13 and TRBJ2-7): AAGVIQSPRHLIKEKRETATLKCYPIPRHDTVYWYQQGPGQDPQFLISFYEKMQSDKGSIPDRFSAQQFSDYHSELNMSSLELGDSALYFCASSLYPDSNLDYEQYFGPGTRLTVT.

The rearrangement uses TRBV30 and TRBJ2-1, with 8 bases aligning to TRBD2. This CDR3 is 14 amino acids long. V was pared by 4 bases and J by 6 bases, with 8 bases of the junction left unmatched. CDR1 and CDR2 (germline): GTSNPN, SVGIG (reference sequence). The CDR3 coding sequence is TGTGCCTGGAACGGCGGGGGGACGGTCAATGAGCAGTTCTTC. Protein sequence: CAWNGGGTVNEQFF.

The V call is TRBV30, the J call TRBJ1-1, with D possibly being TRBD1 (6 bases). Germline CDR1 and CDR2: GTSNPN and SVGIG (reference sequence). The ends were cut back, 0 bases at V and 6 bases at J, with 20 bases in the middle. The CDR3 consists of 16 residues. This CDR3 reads CAWSVKRGGLDAEAFF. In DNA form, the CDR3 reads TGTGCCTGGAGTGTAAAGAGGGGGGGATTGGATGCTGAAGCTTTCTTT. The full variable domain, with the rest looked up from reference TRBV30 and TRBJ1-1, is SQTIHQWPATLVQPVGSPLSLECTVEGTSNPNLYWYRQAAGRGLQLLFYSVGIGQISSEVPQNLSASRPQDRQFILSSKKLLLSDSGFYLCAWSVKRGGLDAEAFFGQGTRLTVV.

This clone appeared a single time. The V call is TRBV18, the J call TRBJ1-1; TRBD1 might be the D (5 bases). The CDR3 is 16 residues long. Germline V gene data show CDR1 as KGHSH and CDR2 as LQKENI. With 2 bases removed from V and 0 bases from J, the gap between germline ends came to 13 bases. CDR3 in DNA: TGTGCCAGCTCACCAACGCAGGGATCCTTGAACACTGAAGCTTTCTTT. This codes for CASSPTQGSLNTEAFF.

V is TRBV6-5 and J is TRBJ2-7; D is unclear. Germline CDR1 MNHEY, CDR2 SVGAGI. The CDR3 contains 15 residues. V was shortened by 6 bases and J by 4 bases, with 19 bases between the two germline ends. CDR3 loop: CASRPDRRTWYEQYF. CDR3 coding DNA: TGTGCCAGCAGACCAGACCGAAGGACGTGGTACGAGCAGTACTTC.

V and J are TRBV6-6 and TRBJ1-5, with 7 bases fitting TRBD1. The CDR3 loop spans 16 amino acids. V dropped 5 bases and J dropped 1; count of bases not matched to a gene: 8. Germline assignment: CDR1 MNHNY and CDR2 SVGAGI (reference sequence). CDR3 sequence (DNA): TGTGCCAGCAGTGCCATAGGGGGCAGCAGCAATCAGCCCCAGCATTTT. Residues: CASSAIGGSSNQPQHF.

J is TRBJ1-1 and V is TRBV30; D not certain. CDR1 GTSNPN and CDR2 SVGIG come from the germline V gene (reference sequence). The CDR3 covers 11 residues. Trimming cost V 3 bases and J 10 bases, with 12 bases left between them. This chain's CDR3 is CAWSGRAAAFF. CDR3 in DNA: TGTGCCTGGAGCGGTCGGGCCGCAGCTTTCTTT.

The CDR3 DNA reads TGTGCCAGCAGTGAGGGCACTGAAGCTTTCTTT. Its protein is CASSEGTEAFF. The rearrangement joins TRBV25-1 to TRBJ1-1; D ambiguous. Per the germline V gene, CDR1 is MGHDK and CDR2 is SYGVNS. V was trimmed by 3 bases and J by 4 bases, leaving 3 bases between them. This CDR3 region has 11 residues.

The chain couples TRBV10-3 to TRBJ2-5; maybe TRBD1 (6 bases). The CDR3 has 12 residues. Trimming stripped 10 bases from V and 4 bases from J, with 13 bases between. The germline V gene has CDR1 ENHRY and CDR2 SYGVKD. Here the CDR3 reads CATQGLGETQYF. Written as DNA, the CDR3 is TGTGCCACCCAGGGGTTGGGAGAGACCCAGTACTTC.

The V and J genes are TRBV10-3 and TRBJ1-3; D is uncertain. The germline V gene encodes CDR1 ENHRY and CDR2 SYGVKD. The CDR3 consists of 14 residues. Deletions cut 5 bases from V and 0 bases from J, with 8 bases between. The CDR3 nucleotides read TGTGCCATCAGTCCGGATACCTCTGGAAACACCATATATTTT. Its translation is CAISPDTSGNTIYF.

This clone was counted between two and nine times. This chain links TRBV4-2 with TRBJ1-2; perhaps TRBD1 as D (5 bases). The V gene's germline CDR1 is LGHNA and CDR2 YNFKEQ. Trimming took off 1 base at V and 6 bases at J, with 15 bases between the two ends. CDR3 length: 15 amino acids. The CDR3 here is CASSQVGGRRDGYTF. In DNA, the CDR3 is TGTGCCAGCAGCCAAGTTGGGGGGAGGCGAGATGGCTACACCTTC.